This T cell receptor (beta chain) was obtained from a study of beta chain features in type 1 diabetes. Study background: Summed over all samples, the examined sorted cells came to roughly 110,000,000.

The CDR3 extends over 14 amino acids. Trimming at V came to 3 bases and at J to 3 bases, leaving 6 bases not matched to a gene. CDR1 and CDR2 (germline): GTSNPN, SVGIG (reference sequence). The table lists this clone with many counts. What was sequenced were expressed TCRB transcripts, since all of the isolated RNA had been reverse transcribed. The method was immunoSEQ multiplex PCR; TCRdb's version includes in-frame clones alone and lacks a portion of them. The table records hundreds of thousands of clones, about an eighth of them present only once. The V call is TRBV30, the J call TRBJ2-7, with 9 bases matching TRBD2. The sequence was collected from a woman under 30 in good health. Material for sequencing was naive CD4+ T cells from blood. DNA of the CDR3: TGTGCCTGGAGCGGTAGCGGGAGCCTCTACGAGCAGTACTTC. Translated, it gives CAWSGSGSLYEQYF.